This T cell receptor (beta chain) was profiled in a study of T cell responses to AZD1222 COVID-19 vaccine. Overall study results and limits: No repertoire was sampled before or during the peak T cell response, only after it. Seropositivity was recorded at baseline in only a handful of AZD1222 recipients.

Germline V gene sequence: CDR1 KGHSH, CDR2 LQKENI. The CDR3 runs to 15 residues. Trimming left V 3 bases short and J 0 bases short, with 10 bases between. As to this clone: Its antigen is not known.

TCRdb keeps only in-frame clones here, not all; method: immunoSEQ multiplex PCR. The sample shows around 110,000 clones, about 90% of them seen only once. The sample was peripheral blood, taken 28 days after the second AZD1222 dose. This sequence originates from an adult who received the AZD1222 COVID-19 vaccine. The chain recombines TRBV18 with TRBJ2-3; D tentatively fits TRBD1 or TRBD2 (5 bases each). The CDR3 DNA follows: TGTGCCAGCTCACCGGTCGGGGCTAGCACAGATACGCAGTATTTT. Its translation is CASSPVGASTDTQYF.